The 23 T cell receptor beta chains below all came from one sample that was sequenced in a study of blood T cell repertoires in COVID-19. Only in-frame clones appear in the TCRdb table, and some are missing; sequencing was by immunoSEQ multiplex PCR. The sample records 40,000 to 55,000 clones, about nine tenths being singletons. Sequenced material: peripheral blood. The receptors derive from a man between 50 and 59 years old with active COVID-19.

J is TRBJ2-5 and V is TRBV30; D remains unclear. V was shortened by 4 bases and J by 5 bases, with 17 bases between the two germline ends. This CDR3 comprises 14 residues. CDR1 is GTSNPN, CDR2 SVGIG, per germline (reference sequence). CDR3 DNA: TGTGCCTGGACGGCTCAGGTATCCCAGGAGACCCAGTACTTC. Protein: CAWTAQVSQETQYF.

The CDR3 DNA reads as TGCGCCAGCAGCCAAATCGACAGGGGGCTCTACAATGAGCAGTTCTTC. This gives the protein CASSQIDRGLYNEQFF. The chain couples TRBV4-1 to TRBJ2-1; 10 bases align to TRBD1. Germline CDR1 and CDR2: MGHRA and YSYEKL. CDR3 length: 16 amino acids. V shed 2 bases, J shed 3 bases, and the junction held 4 bases outside the gene matches.

V is TRBV7-9 and J is TRBJ2-7, with D tentatively TRBD1 (6 bases). V lost 6 bases, J lost 2 bases, and 14 bases lay in between. The CDR3 is made up of 14 amino acids. Germline V gives CDR1 SEHNR, CDR2 FQNEAQ (reference sequence). The CDR3 DNA sequence: TGTGCCAGCAGACGTGGGGCAGGGGCCTACGAGCAGTACTTC. Translation: CASRRGAGAYEQYF.

The chain couples TRBV27 to TRBJ2-5, with 10 positions matching TRBD1. The CDR3 extends over 13 amino acids. Germline values: CDR1 MNHEY, CDR2 SMNVEV (reference sequence). V was clipped by 7 bases and J by 8 bases; unmatched bases: 7. CDR3 sequence: CASTWTGGETQYF. For the CDR3, the DNA is TGTGCCAGCACCTGGACAGGGGGGGAAACCCAGTACTTC.

J is TRBJ1-4 and V is TRBV5-5; D possibly corresponds to TRBD1 (6 bases). The germline V and J ends were trimmed by 4 bases and 5 bases, with 12 bases remaining between them. The CDR3 spans 14 residues. Germline-derived CDR1 and CDR2 are SGHKS and YYEKEE (reference sequence). CDR3 sequence: CASSRYTGNEKLFF. The CDR3 DNA reads TGTGCCAGCAGCCGATACACAGGGAATGAAAAACTGTTTTTT.

This clone occurred a few times. The V call is TRBV7-2, the J call TRBJ1-3; D is uncertain. V was trimmed by 1 base and J by 0 bases, leaving 7 bases between them. This CDR3 is built from 15 residues. Germline CDR1 SGHTA, CDR2 FQGNSA. The CDR3 loop is CASSLGHLSGNTIYF. In nucleotides, the CDR3 is TGTGCCAGCAGCTTAGGACACCTCTCTGGAAACACCATATATTTT. Together with reference TRBV7-2 and TRBJ1-3, the CDR3 gives the full variable domain: GAGVSQSPSNKVTEKGKDVELRCDPISGHTALYWYRQSLGQGLEFLIYFQGNSAPDKSGLPSDRFSAERTGGSVSTLTIQRTQQEDSAVYLCASSLGHLSGNTIYFGEGSWLTVV.

The chain couples TRBV13 to TRBJ2-1; possible D gene TRBD2, 5 bases. This CDR3 has 16 amino acids. Trimming removed 5 bases from V and 3 bases from J, with 17 bases in between. Germline loops: CDR1 PRHDT, CDR2 FYEKMQ (reference sequence). The CDR3 is CASSPYGVALYNEQFF. The DNA of the CDR3 is TGTGCCAGCAGCCCCTACGGGGTAGCTCTCTACAATGAGCAGTTCTTC.

This sequence joins TRBV7-8 and TRBJ1-1; no clear D gene. Trimming removed 0 bases at V and 4 bases at J, with 9 bases between. This CDR3 comprises 14 residues. Germline V gene sequence: CDR1 SGHVS, CDR2 FQNEAQ. CDR3 nucleotide sequence: TGTGCCAGCAGCTTAGCTTCAAAGCGCACTGAAGCTTTCTTT. This codes for CASSLASKRTEAFF.

The V gene is TRBV19, the J gene TRBJ2-3; 14 bases align to TRBD2. Germline V gene data show CDR1 as LNHDA and CDR2 as SQIVND (reference sequence). This CDR3 is built from 16 residues. Losses at the gene ends were 5 bases for V and 3 bases for J; bases not matched to a gene: 4. The CDR3 nucleotides read TGTGCCAGTAGTCTTGGGACTAGCGGGGGTACAGATACGCAGTATTTT. Its protein product is CASSLGTSGGTDTQYF.

Comment on this clone: The junction departs from germline at one end; a sequencing error may be responsible. The genes are TRBV6-2 or TRBV6-3 and TRBJ1-5; the D is unclear. The CDR3 spans 13 residues. Germline CDR1 MNHEY, CDR2 SVGEGT. CDR3 region: CASSYSTSQPQHF. The CDR3 DNA follows: TGTGCCAGCAGCTACTCGACATCGCAGCCCCAGCATTTT.

The rearrangement joins TRBV30 to TRBJ1-5; D remains unclear. Trimming took off 1 base at V and 5 bases at J, with 15 bases between the two ends. CDR3 size: 15 residues. Germline-derived CDR1 and CDR2 are GTSNPN and SVGIG (reference sequence). The CDR3 bases are TGTGCCTGGAGTGCCCCACCCCTAGGCGATCAGCCCCAGCATTTT. This gives the protein CAWSAPPLGDQPQHF. Looking up the rest from reference TRBV30 and TRBJ1-5 gives the full variable domain: SQTIHQWPATLVQPVGSPLSLECTVEGTSNPNLYWYRQAAGRGLQLLFYSVGIGQISSEVPQNLSASRPQDRQFILSSKKLLLSDSGFYLCAWSAPPLGDQPQHFGDGTRLSIL.

The gene calls are TRBV5-1 and TRBJ2-3; tentatively, D is TRBD1 (6 bases). Trimming pared 5 bases from V and 2 bases from J, leaving 15 bases between. Germline assignment: CDR1 SGHRS and CDR2 YFSETQ. The CDR3 has 15 amino acids. Written as DNA, the CDR3 is TGCGCCAGCAGTCCCACAGGGCGCCCCACAGATACGCAGTATTTT. The encoded protein is CASSPTGRPTDTQYF. Combining the CDR3 with reference TRBV5-1 and TRBJ2-3 gives the whole variable domain KAGVTQTPRYLIKTRGQQVTLSCSPISGHRSVSWYQQTPGQGLQFLFEYFSETQRNKGNFPGRFSGRQFSNSRSEMNVSTLELGDSALYLCASSPTGRPTDTQYFGPGTRLTVL.

The chain uses TRBV10-1 and TRBJ2-3, with TRBD1 identical over 8 bases. The germline V gene encodes CDR1 WNHNN and CDR2 SYGVQD (reference sequence). CDR3 length: 15 amino acids. V lost 3 bases to trimming and J lost 0 bases; unmatched junction nucleotides: 2. CDR3 DNA sequence: TGCGCCAGCAGTGAAGGGACAGGTAGCACAGATACGCAGTATTTT. It is translated as CASSEGTGSTDTQYF.

The V gene is TRBV7-8, the J gene TRBJ2-1, with D maybe TRBD2 (6 bases). Trimming took 4 bases from V and 6 from J, leaving 16 bases between them. CDR1 is SGHVS and CDR2 is FQNEAQ in the germline V gene. There are 15 residues in the CDR3. CDR3 in DNA: TGTGCCAGCAGCTACATTTACGGGAGTTTCAATGAGCAGTTCTTC. Amino acids: CASSYIYGSFNEQFF.

This chain uses TRBV3-1 (or the pseudogene TRBV3-2) with TRBJ2-4; D not certain. Germline lookup yields CDR1 LGHDT and CDR2 YNNKEL (reference sequence). Trimming took off 0 bases at V and 6 bases at J, with 3 bases between the two ends. CDR3 length: 12 amino acids. In DNA, the CDR3 is TGTGCCAGCAGCCAAGACAGAAACATTCAGTACTTC. Translating it yields CASSQDRNIQYF.

This sequence joins TRBV5-1 and TRBJ1-1; D unresolved. The CDR3 contains 14 residues. Germline CDR1 and CDR2: SGHRS and YFSETQ. Trimming shortened V by 5 bases and J by 7 bases, and 18 bases separated the two germline ends. The CDR3 protein is CASRKVGERIEAFF. As DNA, the CDR3 is TGCGCCAGCAGAAAGGTGGGAGAAAGGATTGAAGCTTTCTTT.

The chain's CDR3 is CASSHGLAGVYEQYF. In DNA form, the CDR3 reads TGCGCCAGCAGCCACGGACTAGCGGGAGTTTACGAGCAGTACTTC. The rearrangement uses TRBV4-1 and TRBJ2-7; TRBD2 agrees at 13 bases. The CDR3 spans 15 residues. Per germline, CDR1 MGHRA and CDR2 YSYEKL. V shed 3 bases, J shed 4 bases, and the junction held 3 bases outside the gene matches.

The chain carries TRBV19 and TRBJ2-5; D is possibly TRBD1 (5 bases). CDR1 and CDR2 (germline): LNHDA, SQIVND (reference sequence). The CDR3 has 15 amino acids. V lost 5 bases and J 2 bases, leaving 15 bases between the germline ends. Here the CDR3 reads CASSPSGRAQETQYF. The CDR3 region has the DNA TGTGCCAGTAGTCCCTCTGGCAGGGCGCAAGAGACCCAGTACTTC. Using reference TRBV19 and TRBJ2-5 for the parts outside the CDR3, the full variable domain is DGGITQSPKYLFRKEGQNVTLSCEQNLNHDAMYWYRQDPGQGLRLIYYSQIVNDFQKGDIAEGYSVSREKKESFPLTVTSAQKNPTAFYLCASSPSGRAQETQYFGPGTRLLVL.

In this sample, this clone turned up a few times. The rearrangement links TRBV13 to TRBJ1-3; tentatively, D is TRBD1 (6 bases). Trimming cost V 5 bases and J 1 base, with 12 bases left between them. In germline, CDR1 is PRHDT, CDR2 FYEKMQ (reference sequence). This CDR3 region has 15 residues. CDR3 in amino acids: CASSHGTLSGNTIYF. CDR3 DNA sequence: TGTGCCAGCAGCCATGGGACATTGTCTGGAAACACCATATATTTT.

J is TRBJ1-2 and V is TRBV5-1, with D possibly TRBD1 on 5 matching bases. Trimming took off 0 bases at V and 0 bases at J, with 12 bases between the two ends. Germline-derived CDR1 and CDR2 are SGHRS and YFSETQ. The CDR3 extends over 16 amino acids. The CDR3 here is CASSLGPRATNYGYTF. DNA for the CDR3: TGCGCCAGCAGCTTGGGGCCCAGGGCTACTAACTATGGCTACACCTTC.

The chain couples TRBV3-1 (or the pseudogene TRBV3-2) to TRBJ1-2; the D is unclear. Looked up from germline, CDR1 is LGHDT and CDR2 is YNNKEL (reference sequence). The V gene lost 3 bases and the J gene lost 5 bases, with 19 bases spanning the gap. CDR3 length: 16 amino acids. In nucleotides, the CDR3 is TGTGCCAGCAGCCATAAATACGGGAGAGGTGGATATGGCTACACCTTC. This encodes CASSHKYGRGGYGYTF.

The chain links TRBV7-9 to TRBJ2-5; 9 positions agree with TRBD2. Germline CDR1 and CDR2: SEHNR and FQNEAQ (reference sequence). With 0 bases clipped from V and 5 bases from J, the junction kept 1 base outside the gene matches. CDR3 length: 14 residues. Here the CDR3 DNA reads TGTGCCAGCAGCTTAGCTAGCGGGAGTGAGACCCAGTACTTC. Its translation is CASSLASGSETQYF.

The rearrangement links TRBV3-1 (or the pseudogene TRBV3-2) to TRBJ2-7; 7 bases align to TRBD1. With V trimmed by 5 bases and J by 1 base, 5 bases remained unmatched. The CDR3 covers 14 residues. Germline values: CDR1 LGHDT, CDR2 YNNKEL (reference sequence). CDR3 nucleotides: TGTGCCAGCAGCGGACCGGGACAGTCCTACGAGCAGTACTTC. It is translated as CASSGPGQSYEQYF.